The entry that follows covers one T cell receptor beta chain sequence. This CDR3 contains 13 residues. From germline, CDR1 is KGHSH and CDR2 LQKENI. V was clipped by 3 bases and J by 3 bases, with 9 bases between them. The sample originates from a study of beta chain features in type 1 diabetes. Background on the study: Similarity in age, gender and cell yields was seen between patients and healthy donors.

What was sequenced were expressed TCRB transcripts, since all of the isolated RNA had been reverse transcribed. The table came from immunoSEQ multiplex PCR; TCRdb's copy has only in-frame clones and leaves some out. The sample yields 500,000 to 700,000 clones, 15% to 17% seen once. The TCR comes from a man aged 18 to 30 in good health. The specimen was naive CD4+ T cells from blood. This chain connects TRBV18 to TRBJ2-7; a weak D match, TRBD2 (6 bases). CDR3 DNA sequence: TGTGCCAGCTCACCTGGGCGGGGCTACGAGCAGTACTTC. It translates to CASSPGRGYEQYF. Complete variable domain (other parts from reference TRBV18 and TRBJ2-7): NAGVMQNPRHLVRRRGQEARLRCSPMKGHSHVYWYRQLPEEGLKFMVYLQKENIIDESGMPKERFSAEFPKEGPSILRIQQVVRGDSAAYFCASSPGRGYEQYFGPGTRLTVT.